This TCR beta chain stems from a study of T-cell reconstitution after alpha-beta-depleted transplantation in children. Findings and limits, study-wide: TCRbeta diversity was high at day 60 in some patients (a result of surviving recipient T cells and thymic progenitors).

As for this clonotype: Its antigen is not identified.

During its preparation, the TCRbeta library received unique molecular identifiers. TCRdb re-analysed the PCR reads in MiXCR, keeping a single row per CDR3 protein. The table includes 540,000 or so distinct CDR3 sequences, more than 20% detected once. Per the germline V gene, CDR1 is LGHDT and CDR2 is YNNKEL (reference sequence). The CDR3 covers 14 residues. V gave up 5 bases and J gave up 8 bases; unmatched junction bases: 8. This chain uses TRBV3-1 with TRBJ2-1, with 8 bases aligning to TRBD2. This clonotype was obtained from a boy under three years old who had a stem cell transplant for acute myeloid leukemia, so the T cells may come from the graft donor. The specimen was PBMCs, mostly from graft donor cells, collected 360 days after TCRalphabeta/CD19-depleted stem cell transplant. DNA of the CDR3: TGTGCCAGCAGCGTAATGATGACTAGCGATGAGCAGTTCTTC. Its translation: CASSVMMTSDEQFF.